The present entry profiles one TCR beta chain with its context. Its specificity is not known. This specimen belongs to a study of cytomegalovirus exposure and HLA in healthy donors. The germline V gene has CDR1 SGHDT and CDR2 YYEEEE. Unmatched junction bases numbered 10, after V lost 3 bases and J lost 8 bases. This CDR3 has 15 amino acids. The PCR contained 60 Vbeta and 13 Jbeta primers. The data were produced by immunoSEQ multiplex PCR, yet TCRdb's version contains in-frame clones alone and is incomplete. The sample lists almost 95,000 clones, around 70% occurring once. There were likely unrecorded immune exposures, though donors were nominally healthy when sampled. Points from the study as a whole: For TCR beta chains, V- and J-gene trimming was later linked to a missense DCLRE1C variant. Some segments of the V type, notably TRBV6-2 and TRBV6-3, were excluded as indistinguishable.

The chain recombines TRBV5-6 with TRBJ2-1; 8 bases are shared with TRBD1. The sample consisted of PBMCs. The origin of this receptor is a man in his fifties in good health and CMV-seronegative. The CDR3 sequence: CASSSPWTGKHEQFF. In nucleotides, the CDR3 is TGTGCCAGCAGCTCCCCTTGGACAGGGAAGCATGAGCAGTTCTTC.